The clone carrying this T cell receptor beta chain was seen once. No antigen is known for it. These data are taken from a study of cytomegalovirus exposure and HLA in healthy donors. Across the whole study: Roughly 80 million unique TCRs from HLA-typed donors made up an early data release. Study observations and caveats: A list of 164 TCR beta chains associated with cytomegalovirus was given. The majority of CMV-associated TCR beta chains were reported as apparently HLA-restricted in a later analysis.

At sampling all donors were nominally healthy, likely with unrecorded immune exposures. Per germline, CDR1 SGHRS and CDR2 YFSETQ. The ends lost 3 bases at V and 4 bases at J; junction bases unmatched: 9. The CDR3 is made up of 16 amino acids. The PCR had 60 Vbeta and 13 Jbeta primers. Repertoires were generated with immunoSEQ multiplex PCR, while TCRdb's copy carries only in-frame clones and drops some. This sample has tens of thousands of clones; roughly four fifths occur once, and the top ten carry approximately 6%. This rearrangement joins TRBV5-1 to TRBJ2-1, with 8 bases lining up with TRBD2. The TCR was taken from a woman in her forties or fifties in good health and CMV-seropositive. The source material was PBMCs. The CDR3, as DNA: TGCGCCAGCAGCTCTGAAACTAGCGGCGTTTACAATGAGCAGTTCTTC. Protein: CASSSETSGVYNEQFF.